A selection of T cell receptor beta chains follows, all from one sample in a study of shared clonotypes between healthy human individuals. Assay used: immunoSEQ multiplex PCR; TCRdb lists only in-frame clones, some missing. In the table there are 2 million to 2.5 million clones, approximately 93% of which are singletons. Sequenced input: naive CD4+ T cells from PBMCs. The receptor set was obtained from a man aged 18 to 29 in good health. Some clones in this sample may be carry-over from other donors' samples. CDR3s include the opening cysteine and the closing phenylalanine or tryptophan. The listing skips clone size in some rows; elsewhere it reads once, few, many or a size class.

J gene	clone size	V gene	CDR3 protein
TRBJ2-1	-	TRBV11-2	CASSYSLAGFGYNEQFF
TRBJ2-3	-	TRBV10-1	CASSGTRDWISTDTQYF
TRBJ2-4	-	TRBV7-9	CASSASGSRDIQYF
TRBJ2-7	-	TRBV5-4	CASSVPGQGRYEQYF
TRBJ2-1	-	TRBV5-1	CASSFLGGSSYNEQFF
TRBJ2-3	-	TRBV2	CASSEALDTDTQYF
TRBJ1-1	-	TRBV7-9	CASSLQGGGTEAFF
TRBJ2-3	-	TRBV19	CASRAGGPGRDTQYF
TRBJ2-7	once	TRBV29-1	CSVETRSSYEQYF
TRBJ1-5	-	TRBV7-2	CASSKLPGQGWGQPQHF
TRBJ2-5	-	TRBV9	CASSYSLGQETQYF